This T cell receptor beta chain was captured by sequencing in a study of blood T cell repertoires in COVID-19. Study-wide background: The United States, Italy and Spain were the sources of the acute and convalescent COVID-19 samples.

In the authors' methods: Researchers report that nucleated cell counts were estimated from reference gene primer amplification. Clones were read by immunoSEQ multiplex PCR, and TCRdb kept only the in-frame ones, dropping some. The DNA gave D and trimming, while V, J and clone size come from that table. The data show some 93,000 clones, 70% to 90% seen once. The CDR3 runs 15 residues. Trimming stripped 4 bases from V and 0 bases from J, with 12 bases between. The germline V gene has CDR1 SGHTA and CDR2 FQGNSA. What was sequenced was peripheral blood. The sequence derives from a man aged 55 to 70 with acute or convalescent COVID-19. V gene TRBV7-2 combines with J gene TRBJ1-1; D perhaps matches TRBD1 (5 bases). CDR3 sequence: CASSSYGGLNTEAFF. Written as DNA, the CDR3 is TGTGCCAGCAGCTCGTACGGGGGGTTGAACACTGAAGCTTTCTTT. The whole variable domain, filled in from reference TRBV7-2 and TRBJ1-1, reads GAGVSQSPSNKVTEKGKDVELRCDPISGHTALYWYRQSLGQGLEFLIYFQGNSAPDKSGLPSDRFSAERTGGSVSTLTIQRTQQEDSAVYLCASSSYGGLNTEAFFGQGTRLTVV.